Sequencing of this TCR beta chain was carried out in a study of T-cell memory formation after mild COVID-19. Study as a whole: In these data, TCR clusters were largely donor specific. General study results and limits: Specificity for SARS-CoV-2 was not confirmed among the second-wave clones peaking on day 37. Some clones that responded were present in memory (sampled pre-infection), which suggests cross-reactive memory joined.

With constant-segment primers, 5'RACE yielded cDNA libraries of TCR alpha and TCR beta that carried sample barcodes and UMIs. TCRdb re-called the 5' RACE reads with MiXCR, one entry per CDR3 protein. The sample yields about 400,000 distinct CDR3 sequences, more than 20% seen once. In its sample, this clonotype was seen a few times. Its antigen remains unidentified. The germline CDR1 and CDR2 sequences are SGHRS and YFSETQ. V lost 4 bases and J 7 bases, leaving 24 bases between the germline ends. This CDR3 has 17 amino acids. The sample comprised PBMCs or a T cell subset sorted from them (not recorded which). The J gene is TRBJ2-1, the V gene TRBV5-1, with TRBD2 as a possible D gene (7 bases). This TCR came from an adult woman who had mild COVID-19 (a few samples of this study predate the infection). Cell type and time point are not known. CDR3 loop: CASSPRLAGGPSNEQFF. CDR3 coding DNA: TGCGCCAGCAGCCCACGACTAGCCGGGGGGCCCAGTAATGAGCAGTTCTTC.